What follows are 3 T cell receptor beta chains derived from one specimen sequenced in a study of T cells in Graves' hyperthyroidism and ophthalmopathy. There were TCR beta CDR3 regions amplified from RNA transcripts. Carried out on the TCR CDR3, a first-round RT-PCR used the HTBI primer set. TCRdb fed the multiplex PCR reads into MiXCR, producing one record per CDR3 protein. The data contain about 400,000 distinct CDR3 sequences, about 15% of them singletons. The sample comprised blood. The receptors stem from a woman in her 30s with Graves' hyperthyroidism.

This clonotype has at least ten counts. This chain links TRBV2 with TRBJ1-2; 7 bases fit TRBD1. Trimming removed 6 bases from V and 10 bases from J; junction bases left unmatched: 14. The V gene's germline CDR1 is SNHLY and CDR2 FYNNEI. The CDR3 consists of 14 residues. CDR3 sequence: CASSLQGQARIYTF. CDR3 nucleotides: TGTGCCAGCAGCCTCCAAGGACAGGCTCGAATCTACACCTTC.

The table lists this clonotype with a few counts. The chain has TRBV29-1 and TRBJ2-7; D is perhaps TRBD2 (5 bases). Germline values: CDR1 SQVTM, CDR2 ANQGSEA. The V gene lost 2 bases and the J gene lost 3 bases, with 11 bases spanning the gap. This CDR3 comprises 13 residues. CDR3 protein: CSVEFGRDYEQYF. The CDR3 DNA reads TGCAGCGTTGAATTCGGACGGGACTACGAGCAGTACTTC.

This chain links TRBV27 with TRBJ1-2; a possible D gene is TRBD1 (5 bases). Germline loops: CDR1 MNHEY, CDR2 SMNVEV (reference sequence). The CDR3 has 14 residues. V lost 6 bases and J 6 bases, leaving 17 bases between the germline ends. In nucleotides, the CDR3 is TGTGCCAGCAGCCTGCAGGGAAATTTCCATGGCTACACCTTC. Translated: CASSLQGNFHGYTF.